This paragraph covers one T cell receptor beta chain sequence. The data derive from a study of blood T cell repertoires in COVID-19. The CDR3 consists of 14 residues. V was clipped by 1 base and J by 9 bases, with 10 bases between them. Germline loops: CDR1 SEHNR, CDR2 FQNEAQ (reference sequence). The participants were between roughly 18 and 89 years old and came from roughly 25 US areas. Participants had their cohort set by participant-reported clinical history. As processed by the authors: For nucleated cells, counts were estimated from reference gene primer amplification. Profiling relied on immunoSEQ multiplex PCR, and the TCRdb table lists in-frame clones only, not all of them. Clone size and the V and J calls come from that table; the DNA yielded D and trimming. Of 320,000 or so clones in the sample, roughly 85% are singletons; the top ten hold under 2%.

The rearrangement links TRBV7-9 to TRBJ1-6; D remains ambiguous. The receptor was derived from a woman in her twenties or thirties who had been exposed to COVID-19. Sequenced material: PBMCs or T cells enriched from blood (not recorded which). The CDR3 here is CASSLGSIGSPLHF. CDR3 nucleotides: TGTGCCAGCAGCTTAGGGAGTATAGGTTCACCCCTCCACTTT.